This T cell receptor (beta chain) was sequenced during a study of blood T cell repertoires in COVID-19. CDR3 length: 15 amino acids. J lost 4 bases, V lost 6 bases, and 9 bases had no gene match. Germline lookup yields CDR1 WSHSY and CDR2 SAAADI. Method: immunoSEQ multiplex PCR; TCRdb's copy keeps in-frame clones and lacks some. Of about 78,000 clones listed, less than 95% are singletons. The sequenced sample was peripheral blood. The clonotype was recovered from a woman aged 45-65 years in a cohort sampled during active COVID-19. The gene calls are TRBV10-2 and TRBJ1-2, with 9 positions matching TRBD1. The CDR3 DNA sequence: TGCGCCAGCAGAATCACAGGGGGCTCGGGCTATGGCTACACCTTC. Translation gives CASRITGGSGYGYTF.